This TCR beta chain came from a study of blood T cell repertoires in COVID-19. Overall study context: T cells, B-cell-depleted T cells, or PBMCs supplied cDNA or gDNA.

The CDR3 is 14 residues long. Trimming cost V 5 bases and J 6 bases; bases outside gene matches: 6. Germline V CDR1 and CDR2: MNHEY, SMNVEV (reference sequence). This clone has a single count. Other DNA sequences in the sample encode the same CDR3. The protocol was immunoSEQ multiplex PCR, while the TCRdb copy is restricted to in-frame clones and leaves out a portion. Found here are about 68,000 clones, 88% of them singletons; the top ten hold less than 2.5%. This clonotype was sampled from a human donor in a cohort sampled during active COVID-19. Material: peripheral blood. This chain links TRBV27 with TRBJ1-5; 8 bases map to TRBD1. The CDR3 coding sequence is TGTGCCAGCAGTCCTCAGGGGGCACGTCAGCCCCAGCATTTT. This translates into CASSPQGARQPQHF.